This T cell receptor (beta chain) was captured in a study of T cells in Graves' hyperthyroidism and ophthalmopathy. The table lists this clonotype with many counts. With 7 bases clipped from V and 8 bases from J, the junction kept 9 bases outside the gene matches. CDR3 size: 14 residues. CDR1 is SGHVS, CDR2 FQNEAQ, per germline. RNA transcripts gave rise to amplified TCR beta CDR3 regions. With the HTBI primer set, the TCR CDR3 went through a first round of RT-PCR. TCRdb re-called the multiplex PCR reads with MiXCR, one entry per CDR3 protein. The sample has more than 500,000 distinct CDR3 sequences, roughly 15% seen once.

Source material: blood. The sequence came from a middle-aged woman with Graves' ophthalmopathy. The chain combines TRBV7-8 with TRBJ2-7; TRBD2 matches at 12 bases. CDR3 protein: CASIQTSGGPKQYF. CDR3 DNA: TGTGCCAGCATCCAGACTAGCGGGGGCCCTAAGCAGTACTTC.